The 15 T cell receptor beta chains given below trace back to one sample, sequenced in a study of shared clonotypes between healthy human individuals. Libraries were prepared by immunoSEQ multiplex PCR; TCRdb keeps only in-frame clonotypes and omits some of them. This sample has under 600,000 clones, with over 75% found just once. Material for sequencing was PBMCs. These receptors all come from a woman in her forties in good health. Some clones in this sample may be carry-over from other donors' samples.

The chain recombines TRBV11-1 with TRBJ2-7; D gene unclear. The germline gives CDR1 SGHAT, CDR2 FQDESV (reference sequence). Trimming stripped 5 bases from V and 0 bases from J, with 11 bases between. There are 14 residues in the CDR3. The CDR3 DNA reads TGTGCCAGCAGCCTAGTGGCAGACTCCTACGAGCAGTACTTC. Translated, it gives CASSLVADSYEQYF.

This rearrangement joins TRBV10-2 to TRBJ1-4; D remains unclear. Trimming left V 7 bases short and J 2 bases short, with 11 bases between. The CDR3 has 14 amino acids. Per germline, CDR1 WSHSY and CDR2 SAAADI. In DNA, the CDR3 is TGCGCCAGCAAAGGAACGTCCACTAATGAAAAACTGTTTTTT. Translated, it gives CASKGTSTNEKLFF.

CDR3 residues: CASSPLSGNTQYF. The CDR3 DNA reads TGTGCCAGCAGTCCACTCAGTGGGAATACGCAGTATTTT. The chain has TRBV9 and TRBJ2-3; D is unclear. The V end lost 5 bases, the J end lost 7 bases, and 14 bases lay between the germline ends. Looked up from germline, CDR1 is SGDLS and CDR2 is YYNGEE. This CDR3 region has 13 residues.

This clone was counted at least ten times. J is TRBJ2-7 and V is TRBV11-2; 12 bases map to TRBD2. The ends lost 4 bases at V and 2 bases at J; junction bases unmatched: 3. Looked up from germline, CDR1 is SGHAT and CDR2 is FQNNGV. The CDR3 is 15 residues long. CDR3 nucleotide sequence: TGTGCCAGCAGCTCCCTAGCGGGAGGGGCCTACGAGCAGTACTTC. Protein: CASSSLAGGAYEQYF.

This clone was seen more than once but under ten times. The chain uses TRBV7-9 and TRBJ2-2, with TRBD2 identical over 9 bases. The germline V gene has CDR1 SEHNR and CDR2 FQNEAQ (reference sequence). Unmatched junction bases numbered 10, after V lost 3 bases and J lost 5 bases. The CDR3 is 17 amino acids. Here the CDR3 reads CASSFGGGRAGTGELFF. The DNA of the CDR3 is TGTGCCAGCAGCTTTGGCGGCGGGAGGGCAGGTACCGGGGAGCTGTTTTTT.

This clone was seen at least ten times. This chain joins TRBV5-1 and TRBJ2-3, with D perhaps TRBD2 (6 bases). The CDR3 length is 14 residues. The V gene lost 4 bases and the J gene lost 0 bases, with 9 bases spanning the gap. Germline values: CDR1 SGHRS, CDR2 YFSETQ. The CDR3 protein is CASSAGTSTDTQYF. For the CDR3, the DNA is TGCGCCAGCAGCGCGGGGACTAGCACAGATACGCAGTATTTT. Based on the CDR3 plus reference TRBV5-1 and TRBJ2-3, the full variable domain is KAGVTQTPRYLIKTRGQQVTLSCSPISGHRSVSWYQQTPGQGLQFLFEYFSETQRNKGNFPGRFSGRQFSNSRSEMNVSTLELGDSALYLCASSAGTSTDTQYFGPGTRLTVL.

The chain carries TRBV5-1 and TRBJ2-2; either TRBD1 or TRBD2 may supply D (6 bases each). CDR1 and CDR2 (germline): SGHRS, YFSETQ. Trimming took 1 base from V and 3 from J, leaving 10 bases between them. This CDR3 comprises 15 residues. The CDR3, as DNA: TGCGCCAGCAGCTTGTATAGGGGGGACACCGGGGAGCTGTTTTTT. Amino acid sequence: CASSLYRGDTGELFF.

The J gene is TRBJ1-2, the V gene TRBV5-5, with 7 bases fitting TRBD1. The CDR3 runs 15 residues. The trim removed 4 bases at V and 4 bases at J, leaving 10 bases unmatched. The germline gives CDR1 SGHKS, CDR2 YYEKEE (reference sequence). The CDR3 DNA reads TGTGCCAGCAGCCCTACGTGGACAGGAGTCTATGGCTACACCTTC. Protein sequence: CASSPTWTGVYGYTF.

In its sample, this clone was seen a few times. The CDR3 DNA reads as TGTGCCAGCAGCTTTCAGGGGAGCAATGAGCAGTTCTTC. This codes for CASSFQGSNEQFF. J is TRBJ2-1 and V is TRBV7-3; possible D gene TRBD1, 6 bases. V shed 3 bases and J shed 6 bases, with 9 bases lying between them. Looked up from germline, CDR1 is SGHTA and CDR2 is FQGTGA. The CDR3 runs 13 residues. The variable domain in full, with the rest retrieved from reference TRBV7-3 and TRBJ2-1, is GAGVSQTPSNKVTEKGKYVELRCDPISGHTALYWYRQSLGQGPEFLIYFQGTGAADDSGLPNDRFFAVRPEGSVSTLKIQRTERGDSAVYLCASSFQGSNEQFFGPGTRLTVL.

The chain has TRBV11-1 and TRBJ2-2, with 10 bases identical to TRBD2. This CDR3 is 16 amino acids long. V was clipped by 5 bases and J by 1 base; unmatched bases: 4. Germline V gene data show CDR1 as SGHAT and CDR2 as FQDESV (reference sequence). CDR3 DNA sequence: TGTGCCAGCAGCCCCCCTAGCGGGGGGAACACCGGGGAGCTGTTTTTT. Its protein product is CASSPPSGGNTGELFF.

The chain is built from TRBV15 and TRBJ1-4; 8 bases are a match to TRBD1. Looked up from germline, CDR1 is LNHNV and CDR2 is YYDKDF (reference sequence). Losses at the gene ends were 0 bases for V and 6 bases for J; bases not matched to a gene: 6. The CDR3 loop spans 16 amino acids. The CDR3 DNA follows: TGTGCCACCAGCAGAGATCTAGGACAGGGAGATGAAAAACTGTTTTTT. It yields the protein CATSRDLGQGDEKLFF.

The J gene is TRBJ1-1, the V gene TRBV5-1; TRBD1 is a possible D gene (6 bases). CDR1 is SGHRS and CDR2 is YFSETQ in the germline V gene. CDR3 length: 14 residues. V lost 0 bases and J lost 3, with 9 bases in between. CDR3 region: CASSLAGGYTEAFF. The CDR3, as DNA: TGCGCCAGCAGCTTGGCGGGGGGCTACACTGAAGCTTTCTTT.

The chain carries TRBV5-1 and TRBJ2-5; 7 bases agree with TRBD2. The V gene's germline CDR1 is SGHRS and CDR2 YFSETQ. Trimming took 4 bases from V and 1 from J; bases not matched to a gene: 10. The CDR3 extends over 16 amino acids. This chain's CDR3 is CASSQLSGRGQETQYF. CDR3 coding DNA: TGCGCCAGCAGCCAGTTGAGTGGGAGGGGCCAAGAGACCCAGTACTTC.

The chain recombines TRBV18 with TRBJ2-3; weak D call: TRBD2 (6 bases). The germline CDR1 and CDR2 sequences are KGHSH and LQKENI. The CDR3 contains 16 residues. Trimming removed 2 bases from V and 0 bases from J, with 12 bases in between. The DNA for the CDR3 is TGTGCCAGCTCACCAAATGCCGGGACTAGCACAGATACGCAGTATTTT. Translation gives CASSPNAGTSTDTQYF.

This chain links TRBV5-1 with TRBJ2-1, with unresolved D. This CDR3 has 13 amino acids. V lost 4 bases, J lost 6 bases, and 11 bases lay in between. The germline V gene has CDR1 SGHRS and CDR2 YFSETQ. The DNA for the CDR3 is TGCGCCAGCAGCGCCCAACAGACCAATGAGCAGTTCTTC. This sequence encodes CASSAQQTNEQFF.